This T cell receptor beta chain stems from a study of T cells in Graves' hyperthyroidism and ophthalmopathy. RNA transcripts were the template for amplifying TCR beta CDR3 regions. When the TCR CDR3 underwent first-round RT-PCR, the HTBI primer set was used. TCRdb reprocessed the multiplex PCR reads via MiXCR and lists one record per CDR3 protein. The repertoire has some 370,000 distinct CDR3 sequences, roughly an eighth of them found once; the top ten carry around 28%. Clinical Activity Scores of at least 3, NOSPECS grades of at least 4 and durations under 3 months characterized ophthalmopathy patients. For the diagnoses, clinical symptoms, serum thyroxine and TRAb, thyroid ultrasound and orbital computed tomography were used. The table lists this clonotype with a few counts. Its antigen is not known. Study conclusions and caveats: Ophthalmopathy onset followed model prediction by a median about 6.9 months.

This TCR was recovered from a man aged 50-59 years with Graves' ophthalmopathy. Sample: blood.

Here the CDR3 reads CASSPGPGTNYGYTF. The DNA for the CDR3 is TGTGCCAGCAGCCCGGGACCGGGGACTAACTATGGCTACACCTTC. The V and J genes are TRBV5-4 and TRBJ1-2; D is perhaps TRBD1 (5 bases). The V gene's germline CDR1 is SGHNT and CDR2 YYREEE (reference sequence). V lost 4 bases to trimming and J lost 0 bases, with 13 bases between them. The CDR3 has 15 residues.